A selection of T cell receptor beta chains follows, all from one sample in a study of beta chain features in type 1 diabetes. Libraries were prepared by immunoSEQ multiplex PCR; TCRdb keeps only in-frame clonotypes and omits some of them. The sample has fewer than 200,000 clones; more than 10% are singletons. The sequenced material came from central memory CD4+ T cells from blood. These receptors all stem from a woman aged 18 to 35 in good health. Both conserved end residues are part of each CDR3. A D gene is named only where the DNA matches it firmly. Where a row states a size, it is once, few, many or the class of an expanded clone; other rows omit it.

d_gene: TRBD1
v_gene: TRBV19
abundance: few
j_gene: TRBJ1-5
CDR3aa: CASTGDRAFNQPQHF
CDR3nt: TGTGCCAGTACCGGGGACAGGGCGTTCAATCAGCCCCAGCATTTT

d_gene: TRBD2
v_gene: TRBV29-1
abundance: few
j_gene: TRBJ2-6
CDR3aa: CSVSSGSSSGANVLTF
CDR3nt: TGCAGCGTCTCTAGCGGGTCTAGCTCTGGGGCCAACGTCCTGACTTTC

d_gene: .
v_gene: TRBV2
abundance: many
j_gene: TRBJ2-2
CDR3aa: CATGTRSTGELFF
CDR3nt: TGTGCCACGGGGACAAGGTCCACCGGGGAGCTGTTTTTT

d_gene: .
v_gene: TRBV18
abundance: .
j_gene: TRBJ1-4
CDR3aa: CASSPSRSGEKLFF
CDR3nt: TGTGCCAGCTCACCCTCCAGGTCTGGAGAAAAACTGTTTTTT

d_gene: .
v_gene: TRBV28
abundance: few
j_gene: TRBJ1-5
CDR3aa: CASRYSAASNQPQHF
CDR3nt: TGTGCCAGCAGGTATTCCGCGGCTAGCAATCAGCCCCAGCATTTT

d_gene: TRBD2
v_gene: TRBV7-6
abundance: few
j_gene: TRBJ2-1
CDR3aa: CASSLYSSGTYNEQFF
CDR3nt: TGTGCCAGCAGCTTATATTCTAGCGGGACCTACAATGAGCAGTTCTTC

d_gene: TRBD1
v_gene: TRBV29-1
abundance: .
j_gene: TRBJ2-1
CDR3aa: CSARDRGGPRDEQFF
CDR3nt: TGCAGCGCAAGGGACAGGGGTGGCCCCCGGGATGAGCAGTTCTTC

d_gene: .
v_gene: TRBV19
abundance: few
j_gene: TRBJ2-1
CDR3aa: CASRYTNGDEQFF
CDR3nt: TGTGCCAGTAGATACACGAACGGGGATGAGCAGTTCTTC

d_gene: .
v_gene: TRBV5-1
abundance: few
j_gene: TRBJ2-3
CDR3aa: CASSLAGDTDTQYF
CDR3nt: TGCGCCAGCAGCTTGGCGGGAGACACAGATACGCAGTATTTT

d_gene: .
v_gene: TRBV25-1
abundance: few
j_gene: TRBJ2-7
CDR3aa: CASSRASAPYEQYF
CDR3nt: TGTGCCAGCAGTCGGGCTAGCGCTCCCTACGAGCAGTACTTC

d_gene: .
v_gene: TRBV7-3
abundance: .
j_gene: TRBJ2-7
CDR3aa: CASSLIDFAGYSYEQYF
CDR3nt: TGTGCCAGCAGCTTAATTGATTTTGCGGGATACTCCTACGAGCAGTACTTC

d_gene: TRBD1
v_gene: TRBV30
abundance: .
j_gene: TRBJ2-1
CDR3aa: CASVRDRGHNEQFF
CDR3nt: TGTGCCTCGGTCCGGGACAGGGGCCACAATGAGCAGTTCTTC

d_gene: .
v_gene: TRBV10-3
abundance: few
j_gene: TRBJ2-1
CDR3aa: CAISESKGISYNEQFF
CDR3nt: TGTGCCATCAGTGAGTCGAAGGGGATCTCCTACAATGAGCAGTTCTTC